The 27 T cell receptor beta chains in this list originate from one sample, sequenced in a study of blood T cell repertoires in COVID-19. Only in-frame clones appear in the TCRdb table, and some are missing; sequencing was by immunoSEQ multiplex PCR. The top ten hold approximately 12% of the sample, which has about 100,000 clones, around nine tenths seen once. Sequences were obtained from peripheral blood. The receptors shown here come from an elderly man with acute or convalescent COVID-19.

The chain couples TRBV28 to TRBJ1-2; the match to TRBD1 covers 7 bases. V dropped 7 bases and J dropped 4; count of bases not matched to a gene: 9. CDR1 is MDHEN, CDR2 SYDVKM, per germline. The CDR3 consists of 14 residues. CDR3 in amino acids: CASILEAGGYGYTF. The CDR3 DNA sequence: TGTGCCAGCATTCTGGAAGCAGGGGGCTATGGCTACACCTTC.

V is TRBV13 and J is TRBJ2-7, with D possibly matching TRBD2 (6 bases). The CDR3 has 14 amino acids. The germline V and J ends were trimmed by 5 bases and 2 bases, with 13 bases remaining between them. Germline-derived CDR1 and CDR2 are PRHDT and FYEKMQ (reference sequence). The CDR3: CASSKGRTTYEQYF. The CDR3 DNA is TGTGCCAGCAGCAAGGGACGGACTACCTACGAGCAGTACTTC.

The chain couples TRBV19 to TRBJ1-5; 12 positions match TRBD1. CDR3 length equals 15 residues. V shed 6 bases, J shed 7 bases, and the junction held 7 bases outside the gene matches. Germline loops: CDR1 LNHDA, CDR2 SQIVND (reference sequence). CDR3 amino acids: CASRPGTGGGQPQHF. CDR3 nucleotide sequence: TGTGCCAGTAGACCGGGGACAGGGGGCGGACAGCCCCAGCATTTT.

The chain employs TRBV28 and TRBJ2-7; 8 nucleotides agree with TRBD1. V lost 4 bases to trimming and J lost 2 bases; unmatched junction nucleotides: 7. CDR3 length: 15 residues. The germline V gene has CDR1 MDHEN and CDR2 SYDVKM. The chain's CDR3 is CASSSAGGQAYEQYF. The CDR3 coding sequence is TGTGCCAGCAGTTCAGCAGGGGGACAGGCCTACGAGCAGTACTTC. Looking up the rest from reference TRBV28 and TRBJ2-7 gives the full variable domain: DVKVTQSSRYLVKRTGEKVFLECVQDMDHENMFWYRQDPGLGLRLIYFSYDVKMKEKGDIPEGYSVSREKKERFSLILESASTNQTSMYLCASSSAGGQAYEQYFGPGTRLTVT.

V gene TRBV6-1 combines with J gene TRBJ2-3, with 10 bases that match TRBD1. CDR1 is MNHNS and CDR2 is SASEGT in the germline V gene. After removal of 3 bases from V and 5 bases from J, the junction contained 8 bases not matched to a gene. The CDR3 is 16 amino acids. CDR3 sequence reads: CASSERPGQGRDTQYF. CDR3 DNA: TGTGCCAGCAGTGAGAGGCCGGGACAGGGGAGAGATACGCAGTATTTT.

The chain uses TRBV18 and TRBJ2-3, with 13 bases aligning to TRBD2. This CDR3 is built from 17 residues. V was pared by 4 bases and J by 6 bases, with 10 bases of the junction left unmatched. Per germline, CDR1 KGHSH and CDR2 LQKENI. CDR3 amino acids: CASSRQGLAGLGDTQYF. CDR3 nucleotides: TGTGCCAGCTCACGCCAGGGACTAGCGGGGCTTGGGGATACGCAGTATTTT.

The genes are TRBV6-4 and TRBJ1-1, with 9 bases matching TRBD1. CDR1 is MRHNA, CDR2 SNTAGT, per germline. There are 17 residues in the CDR3. After removal of 6 bases from V and 4 bases from J, the junction contained 15 bases not matched to a gene. The DNA of the CDR3 is TGTGCCAGCAGCCCGACCGGGACAGGGCTTGGGGGCACTGAAGCTTTCTTT. Translated: CASSPTGTGLGGTEAFF.

In its sample, this clone was seen a few times. The chain has TRBV12-3 or TRBV12-4 and TRBJ1-2; D is unresolved. The CDR3 has 12 residues. Trimming took 4 bases from V and 8 from J, leaving 11 bases between them. The CDR3 loop is CASSSAGAGYTF. The CDR3 DNA reads as TGTGCCAGCAGTTCAGCGGGCGCGGGCTACACCTTC.

This chain links TRBV5-1 with TRBJ2-2, with TRBD1 identical over 8 bases. Germline V gene lookup returns CDR1 SGHRS and CDR2 YFSETQ. This CDR3 is built from 16 residues. Germline trimming cut 4 bases from V and 5 bases from J; bases unmatched to any gene: 10. The CDR3, as DNA: TGCGCCAGCAGCCCCGGACAGGGAGTAAAAACCGGGGAGCTGTTTTTT. Amino acids: CASSPGQGVKTGELFF.

The V gene is TRBV7-9, the J gene TRBJ1-4, with 10 bases that match TRBD1. The CDR3 is made up of 17 amino acids. Trimming cost V 1 base and J 11 bases; bases outside gene matches: 13. CDR1 and CDR2 from the germline V gene are SEHNR and FQNEAQ (reference sequence). CDR3 in amino acids: CASSLDSGTGESYKLFF. CDR3 nucleotide sequence: TGTGCCAGCAGCTTAGATTCCGGGACAGGGGAAAGTTATAAACTGTTTTTT. Complete variable domain (other parts from reference TRBV7-9 and TRBJ1-4): DTGVSQNPRHKITKRGQNVTFRCDPISEHNRLYWYRQTLGQGPEFLTYFQNEAQLEKSRLLSDRFSAERPKGSFSTLEIQRTEQGDSAMYLCASSLDSGTGESYKLFFGSGTQLSVL.

The CDR3: CASRRDLNSNQPQHF. The CDR3, as DNA: TGTGCCAGCAGGCGGGACCTGAATAGCAATCAGCCCCAGCATTTT. The rearrangement links TRBV6-5 to TRBJ1-5; a weak D match, TRBD1 (5 bases). The CDR3 loop spans 15 amino acids. V was trimmed by 6 bases and J by 0 bases, leaving 12 bases between them. Germline assignment: CDR1 MNHEY and CDR2 SVGAGI.

V gene TRBV6-4 combines with J gene TRBJ2-3; the D gene is possibly TRBD2 (5 bases). This CDR3 is built from 15 residues. V dropped 0 bases and J dropped 2 bases, with 9 bases sitting between them. From germline, CDR1 is MRHNA and CDR2 SNTAGT. The CDR3 reads CASSDSPAATDTQYF. DNA of the CDR3: TGTGCCAGCAGTGACTCGCCAGCGGCCACAGATACGCAGTATTTT.

The chain uses TRBV24-1 and TRBJ2-3; 10 bases map to TRBD2. The CDR3 length is 16 residues. CDR1 KGHDR and CDR2 SFDVKD come from the germline V gene. Unmatched junction bases numbered 6, after V lost 4 bases and J lost 3 bases. Here the CDR3 reads CATSDLTSGATDTQYF. The CDR3 DNA reads TGTGCCACCAGTGACCTTACTAGCGGGGCTACAGATACGCAGTATTTT.

This clone has a single count. The gene calls are TRBV9 and TRBJ2-1, with a possible D match to TRBD2 (6 bases). The CDR3 covers 14 residues. Trimming took off 5 bases at V and 8 bases at J, with 17 bases between the two ends. Per germline, CDR1 SGDLS and CDR2 YYNGEE. This CDR3 is CASRAGTVDDEQFF. The CDR3 DNA reads as TGTGCCAGCAGAGCCGGGACTGTCGACGATGAGCAGTTCTTC.

The chain links TRBV24-1 to TRBJ2-5; D may be TRBD1 (6 bases). V was shortened by 3 bases and J by 0 bases, with 13 bases between the two germline ends. Germline V gene sequence: CDR1 KGHDR, CDR2 SFDVKD. The CDR3 runs 16 residues. In DNA form, the CDR3 reads TGTGCCACCAGTGATGCTTACCGGGACAACCAAGAGACCCAGTACTTC. Protein sequence: CATSDAYRDNQETQYF.

The chain employs TRBV2 and TRBJ1-1; 7 bases match TRBD1. Germline CDR1 and CDR2: SNHLY and FYNNEI. The CDR3 length is 14 residues. J was trimmed by 1 base and V by 4 bases; bases with no gene match: 3. The CDR3 DNA sequence: TGTGCCAGCAGTGTACAGGGGAGGAACACTGAAGCTTTCTTT. Its protein is CASSVQGRNTEAFF.

This chain joins TRBV24-1 and TRBJ2-1; TRBD2 matches 13 bases. The CDR3 spans 16 residues. With 3 bases clipped from V and 7 bases from J, the junction kept 5 bases outside the gene matches. Germline CDR1 reads KGHDR; CDR2 reads SFDVKD. CDR3 sequence (DNA): TGTGCCACCAGTGATCCCCTACTAGCGGGAGGGAATGAGCAGTTCTTC. It is translated as CATSDPLLAGGNEQFF.

This rearrangement joins TRBV11-3 to TRBJ2-7, with D unresolved. This CDR3 has 13 amino acids. Germline V lookup: CDR1 SGHNT, CDR2 YENEEA. The V and J ends lost 1 base and 6 bases respectively, with 10 bases between them. CDR3 sequence reads: CASSLGLTTEQYF. CDR3 DNA: TGTGCCAGCAGCTTAGGCTTGACAACCGAGCAGTACTTC.

The chain couples TRBV20-1 to TRBJ1-2, with D possibly matching TRBD1 (5 bases). In germline, CDR1 is DFQATT, CDR2 SNEGSKA (reference sequence). With 5 bases removed from V and 4 bases from J, the gap between germline ends came to 8 bases. The CDR3 has 11 amino acids. The CDR3 is CSAGAGYGYTF. CDR3 in DNA: TGCAGTGCTGGGGCCGGCTATGGCTACACCTTC.

The chain uses TRBV19 and TRBJ1-2; the match to TRBD1 covers 7 bases. V lost 5 bases to trimming and J lost 14 bases; unmatched junction nucleotides: 17. Germline lookup yields CDR1 LNHDA and CDR2 SQIVND (reference sequence). The CDR3 has 14 amino acids. The CDR3: CASSPNRGPTEETF. In nucleotides, the CDR3 is TGTGCCAGTAGTCCCAACAGGGGACCCACAGAAGAGACCTTC.

V usage is TRBV5-1 and J usage is TRBJ2-1, with 7 bases that match TRBD1. Germline V CDR1 and CDR2: SGHRS, YFSETQ. The CDR3 is 14 residues long. V lost 6 bases, J lost 6 bases, and 9 bases stayed unmatched. CDR3 in DNA: TGCGCCAGCACCGCTGACAGGGAAAGCAATGAGCAGTTCTTC. Translated: CASTADRESNEQFF. Drawing the rest from reference TRBV5-1 and TRBJ2-1, the complete variable domain is KAGVTQTPRYLIKTRGQQVTLSCSPISGHRSVSWYQQTPGQGLQFLFEYFSETQRNKGNFPGRFSGRQFSNSRSEMNVSTLELGDSALYLCASTADRESNEQFFGPGTRLTVL.

The chain employs TRBV2 and TRBJ2-4, with D unclear. The CDR3 spans 13 residues. Trimming cost V 7 bases and J 0 bases, with 7 bases left between them. Germline assignment: CDR1 SNHLY and CDR2 FYNNEI. As DNA, the CDR3 is TGTGCCAGCAACTCAAAAGCCAAAAACATTCAGTACTTC. This codes for CASNSKAKNIQYF.

This clone was recorded once. J is TRBJ1-2 and V is TRBV29-1; 7 bases align to TRBD1. The ends lost 4 bases at V and 6 bases at J; junction bases unmatched: 8. The V gene's germline CDR1 is SQVTM and CDR2 ANQGSEA. This CDR3 region has 13 residues. CDR3 sequence: CSVGQGRNHGYTF. The CDR3 DNA follows: TGCAGCGTTGGACAGGGTAGAAATCATGGCTACACCTTC.

The chain carries TRBV21-1 and TRBJ2-7; the table's D call TRBD1 went unverified against the DNA. TRBV21-1 is noted as a pseudogene. The CDR3 spans 14 residues. CDR3: CATSYRDRVYEQYF. The CDR3, as DNA: TGTGCCACCTCTTATCGGGACAGGGTCTACGAGCAGTACTTC.

In its sample, this clone was seen a few times. V gene TRBV2 combines with J gene TRBJ2-5, with TRBD2 identical over 7 bases. Germline-derived CDR1 and CDR2 are SNHLY and FYNNEI. V was pared by 6 bases and J by 0 bases, with 4 bases of the junction left unmatched. This CDR3 is built from 14 residues. Here the CDR3 DNA reads TGTGCCAGCAGGTCCGGGACTAACCAAGAGACCCAGTACTTC. This sequence encodes CASRSGTNQETQYF.

The chain joins TRBV6-2 or TRBV6-3 to TRBJ2-7, with D hard to call. The CDR3 spans 14 residues. Looked up from germline, CDR1 is MNHEY and CDR2 is SVGEGT. The germline V and J ends were trimmed by 7 bases and 0 bases, with 13 bases remaining between them. DNA for the CDR3: TGTGCCAGCACCCCTAGGCGGTACTCCTACGAGCAGTACTTC. Its protein product is CASTPRRYSYEQYF.

Here the CDR3 reads CASSLGQGGYGYTF. CDR3 in DNA: TGTGCCAGCAGCTTGGGGCAGGGAGGGTATGGCTACACCTTC. V gene TRBV5-8 combines with J gene TRBJ1-2, with a possible D match to TRBD1 (5 bases). Looked up from germline, CDR1 is SGHTS and CDR2 is YDEGEE. The CDR3 totals 14 residues. Trimming pared 0 bases from V and 5 bases from J, leaving 11 bases between.